These 30 T cell receptor beta chains were sequenced from one sample in a study of blood T cell repertoires in COVID-19. The table came from immunoSEQ multiplex PCR; TCRdb's copy has only in-frame clones and leaves some out. This sample carries some 350,000 clones, 80% to 90% of them seen once, and the ten largest clones take about 6%. The sample was peripheral blood. The receptors derive from a woman in her forties or fifties with COVID-19, enrolled during active disease.

The chain combines TRBV27 with TRBJ2-7, with D perhaps TRBD2 (6 bases). Germline CDR1 MNHEY, CDR2 SMNVEV (reference sequence). Trimming took off 3 bases at V and 3 bases at J, with 15 bases between the two ends. The CDR3 has 15 amino acids. CDR3 nucleotide sequence: TGTGCCAGCAGTTTCCTAGCGACAAGGGGCTACGAGCAGTACTTC. Protein: CASSFLATRGYEQYF.

CDR3 sequence reads: CASSLQGYEQYF. The DNA of the CDR3 is TGTGCCAGCAGCCTCCAGGGCTACGAGCAGTACTTC. The chain couples TRBV7-9 to TRBJ2-7; a possible D gene is TRBD1 (5 bases). Germline loops: CDR1 SEHNR, CDR2 FQNEAQ (reference sequence). V lost 5 bases and J lost 3, with 8 bases in between. The length of the CDR3 is 12 residues.

The chain uses TRBV5-1 and TRBJ2-5, with D perhaps matching TRBD2 (6 bases). The CDR3 consists of 15 residues. The V and J ends lost 6 bases and 1 base respectively, with 16 bases between them. Germline V gene lookup returns CDR1 SGHRS and CDR2 YFSETQ. CDR3 in amino acids: CASNAVAGSQETQYF. CDR3 bases: TGCGCCAGCAACGCCGTCGCGGGAAGCCAAGAGACCCAGTACTTC.

In its sample, this clone was seen a few times. This chain links TRBV10-1 with TRBJ1-3; a weak D match, TRBD1 (6 bases). Trimming removed 2 bases from V and 4 bases from J, with 12 bases in between. Germline V gives CDR1 WNHNN, CDR2 SYGVQD (reference sequence). The CDR3 runs to 15 residues. In nucleotides, the CDR3 is TGCGCCAGCAGTGAGGAGGGACAATCCGGAAACACCATATATTTT. Its protein is CASSEEGQSGNTIYF.

V gene TRBV9 combines with J gene TRBJ1-1; tentative D call: TRBD1 (6 bases). Germline assignment: CDR1 SGDLS and CDR2 YYNGEE. The CDR3 runs 14 residues. The germline V and J ends were trimmed by 0 bases and 5 bases, with 11 bases remaining between them. CDR3 nucleotide sequence: TGTGCCAGCAGCGTAGGCGGGGGGCGAACTGAAGCTTTCTTT. It specifies CASSVGGGRTEAFF.

The CDR3 nucleotides are TGTGCCAGCAGTTTATTACATACTGAAGCTTTCTTT. Protein product: CASSLLHTEAFF. This chain links TRBV28 with TRBJ1-1; D is unclear. CDR3 length equals 12 residues. The ends were cut back, 1 base at V and 5 bases at J, with 5 bases in the middle. In germline, CDR1 is MDHEN, CDR2 SYDVKM.

The chain joins TRBV24-1 to TRBJ2-2; D might be TRBD2 (6 bases). Germline V gene lookup returns CDR1 KGHDR and CDR2 SFDVKD. The CDR3 is made up of 13 amino acids. Trimming cost V 9 bases and J 5 bases, with 12 bases left between them. The DNA of the CDR3 is TGTGCCACCTCTCCGGGGGAAACCGGGGAGCTGTTTTTT. Amino acid sequence: CATSPGETGELFF.

This clone has a single count. The chain has TRBV5-1 and TRBJ2-4; 7 bases agree with TRBD1. This CDR3 region has 20 residues. Losses at the gene ends were 4 bases for V and 0 bases for J; bases not matched to a gene: 19. Germline V lookup: CDR1 SGHRS, CDR2 YFSETQ. The CDR3 DNA is TGCGCCAGCAGCATATCCGGATGGGACAGCGGACAACTAGCCAAAAACATTCAGTACTTC. Encoded protein: CASSISGWDSGQLAKNIQYF.

This clone was seen a few times. This rearrangement joins TRBV5-4 to TRBJ2-5, with 7 bases fitting TRBD1. V gave up 4 bases and J gave up 1 base; unmatched junction bases: 4. The CDR3 is 14 residues long. From germline, CDR1 is SGHNT and CDR2 YYREEE (reference sequence). The CDR3 loop reads CASSIDRVQETQYF. CDR3 in DNA: TGTGCCAGCAGCATCGACAGGGTCCAAGAGACCCAGTACTTC. The full variable domain, its missing parts supplied by reference TRBV5-4 and TRBJ2-5, is ETGVTQSPTHLIKTRGQQVTLRCSSQSGHNTVSWYQQALGQGPQFIFQYYREEENGRGNFPPRFSGLQFPNYSSELNVNALELDDSALYLCASSIDRVQETQYFGPGTRLLVL.

The chain recombines TRBV19 with TRBJ1-2; tentatively, D is TRBD1 (5 bases). The CDR3 length is 16 residues. The germline V gene encodes CDR1 LNHDA and CDR2 SQIVND (reference sequence). V lost 9 bases and J 7 bases, leaving 27 bases between the germline ends. DNA for the CDR3: TGTGCCAGCCAATATAGGAGGGGAAAAGAAGTAGGTGGCTACACCTTC. Protein sequence: CASQYRRGKEVGGYTF.

J is TRBJ2-1 and V is TRBV30, with 11 bases fitting TRBD2. Germline loops: CDR1 GTSNPN, CDR2 SVGIG (reference sequence). V shed 4 bases, J shed 3 bases, and the junction held 5 bases outside the gene matches. The CDR3 has 15 amino acids. Here the CDR3 reads CAWTKTSGNYNEQFF. The CDR3 region has the DNA TGTGCCTGGACTAAGACTAGCGGGAACTACAATGAGCAGTTCTTC.

The rearrangement links TRBV5-1 to TRBJ2-2; 12 nucleotides match TRBD1. The length of the CDR3 is 15 residues. CDR1 is SGHRS and CDR2 is YFSETQ in the germline V gene. V gave up 4 bases and J gave up 7 bases; unmatched junction bases: 5. In nucleotides, the CDR3 is TGCGCCAGCAGCGTCCGGGACAGGGGGCACGGGGAGCTGTTTTTT. It specifies CASSVRDRGHGELFF.

A single count supports this clone. J is TRBJ2-3 and V is TRBV4-2, with D possibly being TRBD2 (7 bases). Looked up from germline, CDR1 is LGHNA and CDR2 is YNFKEQ. V was pared by 4 bases and J by 0 bases, with 20 bases between. The CDR3 consists of 18 residues. The CDR3 DNA sequence: TGTGCCAGCAGCCTCAAAAGAGGTGCGGGGGCGAGCACAGATACGCAGTATTTT. Translation gives CASSLKRGAGASTDTQYF.

As for this clone: The sample holds other DNA sequences that translate to the same CDR3. J is TRBJ2-5 and V is TRBV15; possible D gene TRBD2, 5 bases. Germline lookup yields CDR1 LNHNV and CDR2 YYDKDF (reference sequence). The CDR3 is 13 amino acids. Trimming cost V 0 bases and J 4 bases, with 6 bases left between them. The DNA of the CDR3 is TGTGCCACCAGCAGAGATCGGGGAGAGACCCAGTACTTC. It translates to CATSRDRGETQYF.

The chain employs TRBV10-2 and TRBJ2-1; 12 bases agree with TRBD2. V dropped 7 bases and J dropped 10; count of bases not matched to a gene: 11. The CDR3 extends over 15 amino acids. Germline CDR1 reads WSHSY; CDR2 reads SAAADI. CDR3 amino acids: CASTGLAGMPREQFF. DNA for the CDR3: TGCGCCAGCACTGGACTAGCGGGGATGCCTAGAGAGCAGTTCTTC.

This CDR3 reads CASSHSSGSLGVGELFF. CDR3 bases: TGTGCCAGCAGCCACTCGAGCGGGAGCCTAGGGGTCGGGGAGCTGTTTTTT. The V gene is TRBV4-2, the J gene TRBJ2-2; TRBD2 agrees at 8 bases. V lost 3 bases, J lost 7 bases, and 13 bases stayed unmatched. The germline V gene encodes CDR1 LGHNA and CDR2 YNFKEQ. The CDR3 spans 17 residues.

The CDR3 region is CSVDIEYGYTF. The CDR3, as DNA: TGCAGCGTTGATATTGAGTATGGCTACACCTTC. The chain employs TRBV29-1 and TRBJ1-2; D gene ambiguous. Per the germline V gene, CDR1 is SQVTM and CDR2 is ANQGSEA. The ends were cut back, 3 bases at V and 5 bases at J, with 7 bases in the middle. The CDR3 length is 11 residues.

As regards this clone: Within the sample, other DNA sequences also encode this same CDR3. The chain combines TRBV30 with TRBJ1-5; D is uncertain. The germline CDR1 and CDR2 sequences are GTSNPN and SVGIG (reference sequence). The length of the CDR3 is 13 residues. With 0 bases removed from V and 1 base from J, the gap between germline ends came to 4 bases. The CDR3 protein is CAWSVQSNQPQHF. The DNA of the CDR3 is TGTGCCTGGAGTGTACAAAGCAATCAGCCCCAGCATTTT.

The genes are TRBV7-9 and TRBJ2-7; D may be TRBD2 (6 bases). Germline V CDR1 and CDR2: SEHNR, FQNEAQ (reference sequence). V lost 4 bases to trimming and J lost 6 bases, with 22 bases between them. The CDR3 spans 16 residues. DNA of the CDR3: TGTGCCAGCAGCTCCTTTTTGGGGCTAGCGAGTTCCGAGCAGTACTTC. Translated, it gives CASSSFLGLASSEQYF.

The chain links TRBV24-1 to TRBJ2-7, with TRBD2 matching 14 bases. This CDR3 region has 20 residues. The trim removed 4 bases at V and 5 bases at J, leaving 18 bases unmatched. Germline-derived CDR1 and CDR2 are KGHDR and SFDVKD. CDR3 residues: CATSECDGGTSGSRIDEQYF. DNA of the CDR3: TGTGCCACCAGTGAATGTGATGGCGGGACTAGCGGGAGCCGCATCGACGAGCAGTACTTC.

The gene calls are TRBV7-2 and TRBJ1-2; TRBD1 matches at 9 bases. Germline V gene data show CDR1 as SGHTA and CDR2 as FQGNSA. The CDR3 sequence is 18 residues long. Trimming at V came to 2 bases and at J to 3 bases, leaving 13 bases not matched to a gene. The CDR3 nucleotides read TGTGCCAGCAGCTTACCGCAGACAGGGGGGGAGGGATACTATGGCTACACCTTC. This sequence encodes CASSLPQTGGEGYYGYTF.

The V gene is TRBV19, the J gene TRBJ2-7; 11 nucleotides match TRBD1. CDR1 and CDR2 from the germline V gene are LNHDA and SQIVND (reference sequence). V shed 4 bases and J 2 bases; nucleotides not matched to a gene: 7. The length of the CDR3 is 16 residues. In DNA, the CDR3 is TGTGCCAGTAGTAGCTCGGGGACAGGGGGAACCTACGAGCAGTACTTC. Its protein product is CASSSSGTGGTYEQYF.

This clone was found a few times. The chain recombines TRBV5-8 with TRBJ1-5, with TRBD1 identical over 7 bases. Germline V gene lookup returns CDR1 SGHTS and CDR2 YDEGEE. J gave up 7 bases and V 0 bases, and 4 bases lay outside the gene matches. The length of the CDR3 is 14 residues. CDR3 DNA: TGTGCCAGCAGCTTGGGGGACAGAAACCAGCCCCAGCATTTT. Protein sequence: CASSLGDRNQPQHF. The variable domain in full, with the rest retrieved from reference TRBV5-8 and TRBJ1-5, is EAGVTQSPTHLIKTRGQQATLRCSPISGHTSVYWYQQALGLGLQFLLWYDEGEERNRGNFPPRFSGRQFPNYSSELNVNALELEDSALYLCASSLGDRNQPQHFGDGTRLSIL.

The chain couples TRBV19 to TRBJ1-2; D not resolved. Deletions cut 7 bases from V and 5 bases from J, with 14 bases between. The CDR3 spans 13 residues. CDR1 LNHDA and CDR2 SQIVND come from the germline V gene (reference sequence). CDR3 protein: CASTQPPLYGYTF. CDR3 bases: TGTGCCAGTACCCAACCACCGCTATATGGCTACACCTTC.

This chain links TRBV3-1 (or the pseudogene TRBV3-2) with TRBJ1-2, with 8 bases that match TRBD1. The CDR3 contains 16 residues. CDR1 is LGHDT, CDR2 YNNKEL, per germline (reference sequence). Germline trimming cut 2 bases from V and 4 bases from J; bases unmatched to any gene: 9. DNA for the CDR3: TGTGCCAGCAGCCAACTTAGGACAGGGAGGTCCTATGGCTACACCTTC. Translation gives CASSQLRTGRSYGYTF.

The CDR3 coding sequence is TGTGCCTGGAGCGATGGAGGGACCCAGTACTTC. Translated: CAWSDGGTQYF. The chain employs TRBV30 and TRBJ2-5; D is possibly TRBD2 (5 bases). V lost 3 bases and J 7 bases, leaving 9 bases between the germline ends. The V gene's germline CDR1 is GTSNPN and CDR2 SVGIG (reference sequence). The CDR3 loop spans 11 amino acids.

The rearrangement links TRBV29-1 to TRBJ1-1; D gene unclear. CDR1 and CDR2 (germline): SQVTM, ANQGSEA. This CDR3 has 13 residues. The V end lost 4 bases, the J end lost 3 bases, and 12 bases lay between the germline ends. The CDR3 sequence: CSVARGRDTEAFF. In nucleotides, the CDR3 is TGCAGCGTTGCCCGAGGGAGGGACACTGAAGCTTTCTTT.

The chain is built from TRBV7-3 and TRBJ1-2; 7 bases fit TRBD1. Germline V gene sequence: CDR1 SGHTA, CDR2 FQGTGA. The CDR3 totals 17 residues. J lost 2 bases, V lost 4 bases, and 13 bases had no gene match. The CDR3 DNA follows: TGTGCCAGCAGCTCATCAACGGCCGGGACAGAGAACTATGGCTACACCTTC. This gives the protein CASSSSTAGTENYGYTF.

The chain joins TRBV3-1 (or the pseudogene TRBV3-2) to TRBJ2-2; possibly TRBD2 for D (5 bases). Germline V lookup: CDR1 LGHDT, CDR2 YNNKEL (reference sequence). V dropped 1 base and J dropped 17 bases, with 17 bases sitting between them. CDR3 length: 13 amino acids. The CDR3 coding sequence is TGTGCCAGCAGCCAAGGATCCACGGGGAACCCTTTTTTT. Translated, it gives CASSQGSTGNPFF.

The V call is TRBV5-4, the J call TRBJ2-7; 10 bases map to TRBD2. J was trimmed by 3 bases and V by 5 bases; bases with no gene match: 11. Germline V lookup: CDR1 SGHNT, CDR2 YYREEE (reference sequence). The CDR3 contains 16 residues. CDR3 sequence reads: CASSHKRPSGSYEQYF. The CDR3 region has the DNA TGTGCCAGCAGTCACAAGAGGCCTAGCGGGAGCTACGAGCAGTACTTC.